Below are 8 T cell receptor beta chains sequenced from a single sample in a study of CD8+ T cells in alopecia areata (dated by TCRdb to the late 2010s). The protocol used for the library was the immunoSEQ multiplex PCR assay. To provide template for TCR sequencing, every sample had RNA extracted and reverse transcribed into cDNA. TCRdb obtained this table from immuneACCESS and retained in-frame rearrangements with V and J assigned. These tables miss some clones; where compared with another copy, unresolved V genes account for less than half of the shortfall, and the remainder is unexplained. This sample has about 97,000 clones in its table, and more than 35% of those were observed once. The ten largest clones represent approximately 1.2% of the sample. Sequencing was done on a sample of CD4+ T cells sorted from blood. Every receptor here comes from a human donor with alopecia areata.

V and J are TRBV25-1 and TRBJ2-7, with 7 bases that match TRBD2. Trimming at V came to 5 bases and at J to 8 bases, leaving 6 bases not matched to a gene. Germline CDR1 and CDR2: MGHDK and SYGVNS. This CDR3 region has 12 residues. CDR3 loop: CASSRTAGKQYF. In DNA form, the CDR3 reads TGTGCCAGCAGTCGTACAGCGGGGAAGCAGTACTTC.

This clone turned up a few times. This chain links TRBV5-6 with TRBJ2-1, with D perhaps given as TRBD1 or TRBD2 (5 bases each). This CDR3 spans 16 amino acids. Germline V gene data show CDR1 as SGHDT and CDR2 as YYEEEE. V was cut by 0 bases and J by 0 bases, with 10 bases left in between. The CDR3 DNA is TGTGCCAGCAGCTTGGCCTGGGACGGCTCCTACAATGAGCAGTTCTTC. It is translated as CASSLAWDGSYNEQFF.

This sequence joins TRBV2 and TRBJ2-7; possibly TRBD2 for D (7 bases). The germline V and J ends were trimmed by 2 bases and 5 bases, with 16 bases remaining between them. This CDR3 is built from 15 residues. In germline, CDR1 is SNHLY, CDR2 FYNNEI. The CDR3 DNA reads as TGTGCCAGCAGTGAACGACGGGGGGCGCGGAACGAGCAGTACTTC. Translating gives CASSERRGARNEQYF.

The chain couples TRBV4-1 to TRBJ2-7, with 8 bases identical to TRBD1. With 5 bases clipped from V and 3 bases from J, the junction kept 6 bases outside the gene matches. Germline V CDR1 and CDR2: MGHRA, YSYEKL. The CDR3 is 14 amino acids. DNA of the CDR3: TGCGCCAGCAGCGCCCGACAGGGGCTCTACGAGCAGTACTTC. Encoded protein: CASSARQGLYEQYF.

The chain couples TRBV27 to TRBJ2-3, with TRBD1 matching over 7 bases. The CDR3 is made up of 15 amino acids. Trimming took 6 bases from V and 0 from J; bases not matched to a gene: 6. CDR1 MNHEY and CDR2 SMNVEV come from the germline V gene (reference sequence). The CDR3 nucleotides read TGTGCCAGCAGAGGGGGACAGTTTAGCACAGATACGCAGTATTTT. Encoded protein: CASRGGQFSTDTQYF.

A few counts support this clone. The chain has TRBV7-8 and TRBJ2-3, with D tentatively TRBD2 (6 bases). This CDR3 is built from 19 residues. Trimming took 5 bases from V and 0 from J, leaving 24 bases between them. Per the germline V gene, CDR1 is SGHVS and CDR2 is FQNEAQ. CDR3 amino acids: CASSPGWAGGTASTDTQYF. The CDR3 nucleotides are TGTGCCAGCAGCCCGGGCTGGGCTGGGGGGACCGCTAGCACAGATACGCAGTATTTT.

This chain joins TRBV27 and TRBJ2-7; 7 positions match TRBD1. Germline V gene data show CDR1 as MNHEY and CDR2 as SMNVEV (reference sequence). The CDR3 has 16 amino acids. J was trimmed by 2 bases and V by 6 bases; bases with no gene match: 13. CDR3 region: CASSNPRTGTTYEQYF. In nucleotides, the CDR3 is TGTGCCAGCAGCAACCCGAGGACAGGAACTACCTACGAGCAGTACTTC.

CDR3 in amino acids: CSVEGTSGRRQYF. Here the CDR3 DNA reads TGCAGCGTTGAGGGGACTAGCGGGAGGCGGCAGTACTTC. This chain joins TRBV29-1 and TRBJ2-7; TRBD2 agrees at 15 bases. CDR3 length: 13 amino acids. V was clipped by 3 bases and J by 9 bases; unmatched bases: 3. CDR1 is SQVTM and CDR2 is ANQGSEA in the germline V gene.